This TCR beta chain was identified in a study of T cells in women clearing cervical HPV infection. Study-level information: Case blood drawn at lesion detection; control blood after infection cleared.

Comments on this clone: The read halts 3 residues ahead of the CDR3 end, with the missing end drawn from the germline J gene.

Deletions cut 5 bases from V and 8 bases from J, with 26 bases between. Germline loops: CDR1 SGHVS, CDR2 FQNEAQ. The CDR3 has 17 residues. Generated by immunoSEQ multiplex PCR, the TCRdb table keeps only in-frame clones and is missing some. In all, the sample yields roughly 30,000 clones. The chain combines TRBV7-8 with TRBJ2-3, with D tentatively TRBD2 (6 bases). This TCR was recovered from a woman between 18 and 69 years old with a cervical HPV16 infection that either progressed to CIN3+ or cleared (not recorded which). Material for sequencing was blood buffy coat. CDR3 amino acids: CASSQTTLLATAGTQYF. Partial CDR3 DNA: TGTGCCAGCAGCCAAACAACCCTCCTAGCTACAGCGGGTACG.